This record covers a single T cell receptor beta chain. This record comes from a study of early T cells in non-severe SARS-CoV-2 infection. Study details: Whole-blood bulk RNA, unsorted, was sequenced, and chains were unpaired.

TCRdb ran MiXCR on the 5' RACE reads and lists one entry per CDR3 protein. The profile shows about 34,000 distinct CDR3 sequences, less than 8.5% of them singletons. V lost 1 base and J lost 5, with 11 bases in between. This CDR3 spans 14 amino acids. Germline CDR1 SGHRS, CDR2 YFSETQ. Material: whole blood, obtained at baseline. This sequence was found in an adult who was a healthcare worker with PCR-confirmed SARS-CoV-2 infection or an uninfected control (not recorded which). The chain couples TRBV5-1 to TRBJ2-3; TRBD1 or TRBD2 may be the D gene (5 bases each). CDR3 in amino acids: CASSLQTGGDTQYF. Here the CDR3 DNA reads TGCGCCAGCAGCTTGCAGACTGGGGGAGATACGCAGTATTTT.